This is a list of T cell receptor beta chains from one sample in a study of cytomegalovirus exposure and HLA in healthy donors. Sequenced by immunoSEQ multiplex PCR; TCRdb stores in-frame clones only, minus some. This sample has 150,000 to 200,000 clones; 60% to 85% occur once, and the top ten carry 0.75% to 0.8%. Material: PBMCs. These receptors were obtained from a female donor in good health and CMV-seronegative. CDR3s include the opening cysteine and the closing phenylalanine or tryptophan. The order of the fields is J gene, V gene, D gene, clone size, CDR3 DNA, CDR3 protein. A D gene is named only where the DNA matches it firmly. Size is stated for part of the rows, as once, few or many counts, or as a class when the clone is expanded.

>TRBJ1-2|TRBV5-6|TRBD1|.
TGTGCCAGCACCGATTTCGGGCGAGACAGGGTCCCCTATGGCTACACCTTC
CASTDFGRDRVPYGYTF
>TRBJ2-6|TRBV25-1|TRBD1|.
TGTGCCAGCAGTGAATACTCCGGGACAGGGTCCGGGGCCAACGGCCTGACTTTC
CASSEYSGTGSGANGLTF
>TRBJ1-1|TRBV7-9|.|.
TGTGCCAGCAGCTTAATTAGCACTGAAGCTTTCTTT
CASSLISTEAFF
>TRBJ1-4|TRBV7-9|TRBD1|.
TGTGCCAGCAGCGGACAGGGGCGGGGTGAAAAACTGTTTTTT
CASSGQGRGEKLFF
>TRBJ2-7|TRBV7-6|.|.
TGTGCCAGCAGCTTGGGTGTTGGGCGAGTCGACGAGCAGTACTTC
CASSLGVGRVDEQYF
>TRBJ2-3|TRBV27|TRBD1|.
TGTGCCAGCAGTTTAAGACAGGGAACAGATACGCAGTATTTT
CASSLRQGTDTQYF
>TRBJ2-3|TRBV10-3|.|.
TGTGCCATCAGTGAGTCTAGTCTGGATACGCAGTATTTT
CAISESSLDTQYF
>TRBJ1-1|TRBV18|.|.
TGTGCCAGCTCACCTCTCGACCCTCGGGGCACTGAAGCTTTCTTT
CASSPLDPRGTEAFF
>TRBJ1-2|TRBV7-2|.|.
TGTGCCAGCAGCCCACGTATAGCTAACTATGGCTACACCTTC
CASSPRIANYGYTF
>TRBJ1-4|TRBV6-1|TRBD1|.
TGTGCCAGCAAGCAGACAGGGGGATATGAAAAACTGTTTTTT
CASKQTGGYEKLFF
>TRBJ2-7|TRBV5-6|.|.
TGTGCCAGCAGCTTGGGGGGCAGAGCCTACGAGCAGTACTTC
CASSLGGRAYEQYF
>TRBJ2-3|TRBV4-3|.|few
TGCGCCAGCAGCCAAGCGGCAGGGGCGATCACAGATACGCAGTATTTT
CASSQAAGAITDTQYF
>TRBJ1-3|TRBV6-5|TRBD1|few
TGTGCCAGCAGTTACGACAGGGGGCTTGGAAACACCATATATTTT
CASSYDRGLGNTIYF
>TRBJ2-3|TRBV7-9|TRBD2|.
TGTGCCAGCAGCTTAGCCCAGCTAGCGGGCGCCTCGGGTACGCAGTATTTT
CASSLAQLAGASGTQYF
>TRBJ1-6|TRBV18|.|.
TGTGCCAGCTCACCAGATCAAGTGGCTCGAGGGTCCCTCCACTTT
CASSPDQVARGSLHF
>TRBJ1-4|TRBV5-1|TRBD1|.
TGCGCCAGCAGCTCCGGGACAGGTAGTGAAAAACTGTTTTTT
CASSSGTGSEKLFF
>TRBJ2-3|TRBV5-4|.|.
TGTGCCAGCAGCTTCCGACTGCAACCGAATACAGATACGCAGTATTTT
CASSFRLQPNTDTQYF
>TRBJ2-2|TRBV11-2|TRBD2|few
TGTGCCAGCAGCTTAGGAATAGCGGGGGGATTGAACACCGGGGAGCTGTTTTTT
CASSLGIAGGLNTGELFF
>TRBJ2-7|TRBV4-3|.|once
TGCGCCAGCAGCCAAGTCCACTCCTTAAACGGGGTCGGGATCGAGCAGTACTTC
CASSQVHSLNGVGIEQYF
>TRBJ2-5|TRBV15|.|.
TGTGCCACCAGCAGGCGACAGGAGACCCAGTACTTC
CATSRRQETQYF
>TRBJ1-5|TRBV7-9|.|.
TGTGCCAGCAGCTTCGGCGGGGTCAATCAGCCCCGGCATTTT
CASSFGGVNQPRHF
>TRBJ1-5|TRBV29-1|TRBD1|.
TGCAGCGTTAGGCAGGGGGATCAGCCCCAGCATTTT
CSVRQGDQPQHF
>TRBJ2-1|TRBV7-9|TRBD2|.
TGTGCCAGCAGCCTTAATTCGGGAGGCTTCAATGAGCAGTTCTTC
CASSLNSGGFNEQFF
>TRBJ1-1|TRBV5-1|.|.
TGCGCCAGCAGCTTGGGTGCGGGGGGGAACACTGAAGCTTTCTTT
CASSLGAGGNTEAFF
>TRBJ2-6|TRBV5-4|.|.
TGTGCCAGCAGCCTACGGGTAGCGGGGGCCAACGTCCTGACTTTC
CASSLRVAGANVLTF
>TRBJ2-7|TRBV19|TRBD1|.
TGTGCCAGTAGTATTCGGGACAGGGGAGACTACGAGCAGTACTTC
CASSIRDRGDYEQYF
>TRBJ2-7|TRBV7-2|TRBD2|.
TGTGCCAGCAGCTACAGGACTAGCGGGGCCAGTTATAGCGCCTACGAGCAGTACTTC
CASSYRTSGASYSAYEQYF
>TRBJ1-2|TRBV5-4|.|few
TGTGCCAGCAGCTTGGCCGGGCCCCAAGCGGGTGGCTACACCTTC
CASSLAGPQAGGYTF
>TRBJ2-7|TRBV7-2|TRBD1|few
TGTGCCAGCGCCCAGGACAGGGGAAGAGAGCAGTACTTC
CASAQDRGREQYF
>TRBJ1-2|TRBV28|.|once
TGTGCCAGCAATAGCCAGTACTATGGCTACACCTTC
CASNSQYYGYTF
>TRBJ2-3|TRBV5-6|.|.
TGTGCCAGCGGTTCGACTCGCGGGGCAACAGATACGCAGTATTTT
CASGSTRGATDTQYF
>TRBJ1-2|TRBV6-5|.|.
TGTGCCAGCCTCGATAGGGGGGGCAGACTCTATGGCTACACCTTC
CASLDRGGRLYGYTF
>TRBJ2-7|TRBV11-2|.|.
TGTGCCAGCAGCTTGGCTAGATACGAGCAGTACTTC
CASSLARYEQYF
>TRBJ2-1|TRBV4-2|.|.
TGTGCCAGCAGCCGGGGCTACACCTCCTACAATGAGCAGTTCTTC
CASSRGYTSYNEQFF
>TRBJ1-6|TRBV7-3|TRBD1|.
TGTGCCAGCAGTCGGACGGGACAGGGAAATTCACCCCTCCACTTT
CASSRTGQGNSPLHF
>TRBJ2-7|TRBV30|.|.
TGTGCCTGGAGTGAACCCCCTCGCACGGGAGTCAGAGGCGAGCAGTACTTC
CAWSEPPRTGVRGEQYF
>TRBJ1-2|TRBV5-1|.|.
TGCGCCAGCAGCTCTGGGCCAGCAAGCTATGGCTACACCTTC
CASSSGPASYGYTF